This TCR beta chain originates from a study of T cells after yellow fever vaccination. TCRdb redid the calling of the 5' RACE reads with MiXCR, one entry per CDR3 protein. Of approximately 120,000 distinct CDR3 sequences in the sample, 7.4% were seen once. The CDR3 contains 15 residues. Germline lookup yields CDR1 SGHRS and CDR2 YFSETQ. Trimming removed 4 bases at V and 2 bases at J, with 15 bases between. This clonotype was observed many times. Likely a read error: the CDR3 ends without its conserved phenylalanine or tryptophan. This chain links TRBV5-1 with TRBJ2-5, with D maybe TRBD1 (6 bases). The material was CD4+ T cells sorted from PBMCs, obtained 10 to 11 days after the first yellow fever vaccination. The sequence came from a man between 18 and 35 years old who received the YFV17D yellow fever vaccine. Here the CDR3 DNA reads TGCGCCAGCAGCACGGCCGGGACACCTCAAGAGACCCAGTACTCC. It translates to CASSTAGTPQETQYS.